The 4 T cell receptor beta chains listed next were all sequenced from one sample in a study of radiotherapy plus CTLA-4 blockade in lung cancer. Data came from immunoSEQ multiplex PCR; TCRdb stores just in-frame clones and leaves some out. Of approximately 28,000 clones in the sample, 75% to 85% are singletons; the top ten hold approximately 15%. The sample in question was peripheral blood, obtained from a patient treated with radiotherapy plus ipilimumab. These receptors originate from a human donor with non-small cell lung cancer that progressed on radiotherapy plus ipilimumab.

This chain connects TRBV29-1 to TRBJ2-7; 9 bases match TRBD1. The CDR3 runs 14 residues. After removal of 5 bases from V and 4 bases from J, the junction contained 9 bases not matched to a gene. Germline CDR1 SQVTM, CDR2 ANQGSEA. The CDR3 DNA reads TGCAGCGTTACCTCCCCGACAGGGGGTTACGAGCAGTACTTC. This gives the protein CSVTSPTGGYEQYF.

This clone was seen once. The rearrangement uses TRBV7-9 and TRBJ2-2; 10 bases agree with TRBD1. V lost 3 bases to trimming and J lost 5 bases; unmatched junction nucleotides: 3. The CDR3 is 15 residues long. Germline V lookup: CDR1 SEHNR, CDR2 FQNEAQ (reference sequence). CDR3: CASSFGTGVTGELFF. The CDR3, as DNA: TGTGCCAGCAGCTTCGGGACAGGGGTAACCGGGGAGCTGTTTTTT.

This rearrangement joins TRBV9 to TRBJ2-3, with D maybe TRBD2 (7 bases). CDR3 length equals 15 residues. Germline lookup yields CDR1 SGDLS and CDR2 YYNGEE. Trimming took 4 bases from V and 3 from J, leaving 15 bases between them. In DNA, the CDR3 is TGTGCCAGCAGCATACAGGGAGGGTCGACAGATACGCAGTATTTT. Encoded protein: CASSIQGGSTDTQYF.

The chain recombines TRBV11-2 with TRBJ1-1; possibly TRBD1 for D (6 bases). This CDR3 is 15 amino acids long. From germline, CDR1 is SGHAT and CDR2 FQNNGV. The ends were cut back, 5 bases at V and 5 bases at J, with 18 bases in the middle. The CDR3 region has the DNA TGTGCCAGCAGCCACCGACAGGAGAACCCGACTGAAGCTTTCTTT. Amino acid sequence: CASSHRQENPTEAFF.